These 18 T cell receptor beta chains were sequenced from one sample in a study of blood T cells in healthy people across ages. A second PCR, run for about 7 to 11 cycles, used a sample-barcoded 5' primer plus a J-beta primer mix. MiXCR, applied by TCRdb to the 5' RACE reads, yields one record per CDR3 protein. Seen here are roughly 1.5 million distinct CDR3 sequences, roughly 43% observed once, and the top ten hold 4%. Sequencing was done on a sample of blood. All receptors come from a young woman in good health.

The CDR3 nucleotides are TGCGCCAGCAGCAGAGCAGCGGGAAGGAACAATGAGCAGTACTTC. This sequence encodes CASSRAAGRNNEQYF. The chain employs TRBV5-1 and TRBJ2-5; 7 bases match TRBD2. V shed 4 bases, J shed 11 bases, and the junction held 17 bases outside the gene matches. The CDR3 length is 15 residues. Per the germline V gene, CDR1 is SGHRS and CDR2 is YFSETQ.

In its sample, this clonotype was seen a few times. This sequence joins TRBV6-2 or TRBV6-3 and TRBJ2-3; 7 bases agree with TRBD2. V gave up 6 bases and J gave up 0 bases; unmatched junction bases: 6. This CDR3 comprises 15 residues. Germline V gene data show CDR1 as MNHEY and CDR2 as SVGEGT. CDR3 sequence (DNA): TGTGCCAGCAGGGGACTAAGGATTAGCACAGATACGCAGTATTTT. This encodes CASRGLRISTDTQYF.

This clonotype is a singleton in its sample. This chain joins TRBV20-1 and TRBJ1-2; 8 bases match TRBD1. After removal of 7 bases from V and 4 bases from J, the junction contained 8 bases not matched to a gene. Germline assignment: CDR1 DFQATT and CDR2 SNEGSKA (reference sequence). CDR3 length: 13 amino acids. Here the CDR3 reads CSDTLGTGYGYTF. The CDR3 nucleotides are TGCAGTGATACCCTCGGGACAGGCTATGGCTACACCTTC.

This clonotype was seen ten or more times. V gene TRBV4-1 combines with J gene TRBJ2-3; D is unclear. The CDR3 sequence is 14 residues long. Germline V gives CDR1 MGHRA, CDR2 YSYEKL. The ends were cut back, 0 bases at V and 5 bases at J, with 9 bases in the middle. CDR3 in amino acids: CASSQDVRRDTQYF. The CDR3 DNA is TGCGCCAGCAGCCAAGATGTGAGGAGAGATACGCAGTATTTT.

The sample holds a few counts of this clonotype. The CDR3 sequence: CASRLVAGDGTDTQYF. The CDR3 coding sequence is TGTGCCAGCAGATTGGTAGCGGGAGACGGCACAGATACGCAGTATTTT. V gene TRBV28 combines with J gene TRBJ2-3; 9 bases map to TRBD2. After removal of 6 bases from V and 1 base from J, the junction contained 8 bases not matched to a gene. Germline V gives CDR1 MDHEN, CDR2 SYDVKM. The CDR3 sequence is 16 residues long. Full variable domain (outside the CDR3, taken from reference TRBV28 and TRBJ2-3): DVKVTQSSRYLVKRTGEKVFLECVQDMDHENMFWYRQDPGLGLRLIYFSYDVKMKEKGDIPEGYSVSREKKERFSLILESASTNQTSMYLCASRLVAGDGTDTQYFGPGTRLTVL.

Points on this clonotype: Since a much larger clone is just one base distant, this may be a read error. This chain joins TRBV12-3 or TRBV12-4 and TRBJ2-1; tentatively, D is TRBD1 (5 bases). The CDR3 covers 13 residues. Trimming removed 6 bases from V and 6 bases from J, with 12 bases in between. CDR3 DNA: TGTGCCAGCAGCGGACACCTCTGCAATGAGCAGTTCTTC. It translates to CASSGHLCNEQFF.

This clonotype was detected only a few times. The CDR3 bases are TGTGCCTGGATGTTCAGGGGGTACGAGCAGTACTTC. It specifies CAWMFRGYEQYF. This chain connects TRBV30 to TRBJ2-7, with 7 bases identical to TRBD1. Germline loops: CDR1 GTSNPN, CDR2 SVGIG (reference sequence). The CDR3 has 12 residues. J lost 4 bases, V lost 4 bases, and 4 bases had no gene match.

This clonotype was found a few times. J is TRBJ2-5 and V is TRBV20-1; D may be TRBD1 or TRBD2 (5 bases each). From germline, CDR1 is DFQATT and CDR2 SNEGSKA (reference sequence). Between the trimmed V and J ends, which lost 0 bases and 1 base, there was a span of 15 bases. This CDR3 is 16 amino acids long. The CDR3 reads CSARDPRDLLQETQYF. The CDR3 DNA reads TGCAGTGCTAGAGATCCCCGGGACCTCCTCCAAGAGACCCAGTACTTC.

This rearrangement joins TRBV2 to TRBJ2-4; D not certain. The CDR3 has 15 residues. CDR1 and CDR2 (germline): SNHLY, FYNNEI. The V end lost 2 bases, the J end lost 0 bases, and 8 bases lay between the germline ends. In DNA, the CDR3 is TGTGCCAGCAGTGAACAGCAACTAGCCAAAAACATTCAGTACTTC. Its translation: CASSEQQLAKNIQYF.

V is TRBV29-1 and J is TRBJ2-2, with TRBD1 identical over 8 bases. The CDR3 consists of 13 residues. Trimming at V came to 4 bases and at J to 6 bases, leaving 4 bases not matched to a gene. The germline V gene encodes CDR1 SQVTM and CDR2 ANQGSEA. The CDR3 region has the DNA TGCAGCGTTGGACAGGGGCCTGCCGGGGAGCTGTTTTTT. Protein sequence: CSVGQGPAGELFF.

The CDR3 here is CASTKGGGPTDTQYF. The DNA for the CDR3 is TGTGCCAGTACCAAGGGAGGCGGCCCCACAGATACGCAGTATTTT. The chain carries TRBV19 and TRBJ2-3; D is perhaps TRBD2 (6 bases). V gave up 7 bases and J gave up 2 bases, with 16 bases separating them. The CDR3 extends over 15 amino acids. The germline gives CDR1 LNHDA, CDR2 SQIVND (reference sequence).

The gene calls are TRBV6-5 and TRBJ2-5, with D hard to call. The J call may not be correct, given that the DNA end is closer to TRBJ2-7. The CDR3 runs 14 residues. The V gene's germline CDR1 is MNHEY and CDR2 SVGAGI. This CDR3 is CASSYELSSYEQYF. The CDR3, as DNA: TGTGCCAGCAGTTACGAACTCTCCTCCTACGAGCAGTACTTC.

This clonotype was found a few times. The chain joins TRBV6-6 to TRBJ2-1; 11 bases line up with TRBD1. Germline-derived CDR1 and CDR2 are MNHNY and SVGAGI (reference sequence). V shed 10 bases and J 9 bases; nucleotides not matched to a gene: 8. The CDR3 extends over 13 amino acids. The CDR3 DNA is TGTGCCACCGGACAGGGGGCAGTCGGTGAGCAGTTCTTC. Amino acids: CATGQGAVGEQFF.

CDR3 residues: CASSYSSGYMGEQFF. CDR3 nucleotides: TGTGCCAGCAGTTACTCCTCTGGCTACATGGGTGAGCAGTTCTTC. The rearrangement joins TRBV6-6 to TRBJ2-1; no clear D gene. This CDR3 has 15 residues. The V and J ends lost 0 bases and 9 bases respectively, with 15 bases between them. Germline V gene lookup returns CDR1 MNHNY and CDR2 SVGAGI (reference sequence).

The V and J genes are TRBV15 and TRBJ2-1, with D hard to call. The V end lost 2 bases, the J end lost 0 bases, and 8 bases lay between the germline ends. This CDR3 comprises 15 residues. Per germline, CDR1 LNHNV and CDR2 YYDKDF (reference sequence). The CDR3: CATSRSPDSYNEQFF. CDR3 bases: TGTGCCACCAGCAGAAGCCCCGACTCCTACAATGAGCAGTTCTTC.

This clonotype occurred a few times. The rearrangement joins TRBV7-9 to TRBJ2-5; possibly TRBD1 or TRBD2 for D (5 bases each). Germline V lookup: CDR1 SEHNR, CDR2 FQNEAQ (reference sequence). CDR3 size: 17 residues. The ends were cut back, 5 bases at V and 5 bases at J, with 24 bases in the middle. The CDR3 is CASSEKIRDQGPETQYF. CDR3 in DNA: TGTGCCAGCAGCGAGAAGATCCGGGACCAGGGTCCGGAGACCCAGTACTTC.

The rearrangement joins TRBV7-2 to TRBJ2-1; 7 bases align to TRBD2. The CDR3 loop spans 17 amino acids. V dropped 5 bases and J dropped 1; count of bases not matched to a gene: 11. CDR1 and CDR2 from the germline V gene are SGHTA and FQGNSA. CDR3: CASSPRASGASYNEQFF. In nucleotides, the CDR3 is TGTGCCAGCAGCCCTCGCGCTAGCGGTGCGTCCTACAATGAGCAGTTCTTC.

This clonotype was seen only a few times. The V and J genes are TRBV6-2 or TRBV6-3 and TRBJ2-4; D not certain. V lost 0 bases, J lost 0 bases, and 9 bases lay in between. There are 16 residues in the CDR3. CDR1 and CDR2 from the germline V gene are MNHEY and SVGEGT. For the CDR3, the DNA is TGTGCCAGCAGTTACTCGGTCGCGCTAGCCAAAAACATTCAGTACTTC. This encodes CASSYSVALAKNIQYF.